This T cell receptor beta chain was sequenced for a study of pediatric ulcerative colitis. General study findings and limits: Acute severe colitis showed lower rectal diversity from clonal expansions.

Rectal tissue came from one to two pinch biopsies taken at colonoscopy. Remarks on this clone: Its target is unknown.

The CDR3 extends over 16 amino acids. Deletions cut 4 bases from V and 2 bases from J, with 17 bases between. CDR1 MGHRA and CDR2 YSYEKL come from the germline V gene. The assay was run at survey level. Generated by immunoSEQ multiplex PCR, the TCRdb table keeps only in-frame clones and is missing some. This table has tens of thousands of clones, around 69% appearing once. Sequences were obtained from gut tissue. The sequence derives from a boy under 18 with severe ulcerative colitis. The rearrangement links TRBV4-1 to TRBJ2-5; D not certain. This CDR3 reads CASSLVPQAAQETQYF. As DNA, the CDR3 is TGCGCCAGCAGCCTCGTACCCCAGGCGGCACAAGAGACCCAGTACTTC.